This T cell receptor beta chain was recovered during a study of post-analysis software for immune sequencing data. The overall study: There were relapsing-remitting, secondary progressive and progressive-relapsing multiple sclerosis among the disease courses included.

Points from the study as a whole: The authors found that F measure strongly co-clustered same-batch samples. Significantly lower normalized Chao1 diversity was seen in multiple sclerosis patients than in controls.

The TCR beta cDNA libraries carried unique molecular identifiers. One entry per CDR3 protein results from TCRdb running MiXCR on the PCR reads. The sample consists of 500,000 to 600,000 distinct CDR3 sequences, 44% of them appearing once. This clonotype has only a few counts. Antigen unknown. The sample was blood. This TCR was sampled from a girl under 18 with multiple sclerosis.

For the CDR3, the DNA is TGCGCCAGCAGCCAAGTAGGCCTAGCACGGGAGACCCAGTACTTC. Translating gives CASSQVGLARETQYF. This chain connects TRBV4-1 to TRBJ2-5, with D possibly TRBD2 on 5 matching bases. V lost 1 base to trimming and J lost 5 bases, with 14 bases between them. The germline gives CDR1 MGHRA, CDR2 YSYEKL. CDR3 length: 15 amino acids.